What follows is one T cell receptor (beta chain) and its context. Its antigen is undetermined. Per the germline V gene, CDR1 is SGHRS and CDR2 is YFSETQ. The CDR3 is made up of 15 amino acids. The sample originates from a study of monozygotic twins with inflammatory bowel disease. Study-level points and caveats: Possibly reflecting limited power, no difference in repertoire similarity was found between concordant and discordant twins. Among patients, repertoires may have gained variability from differing immunosuppressive treatments. Researchers report that IBD patients shared fewer clonotypes with others than healthy twins, especially amid disease activity.

A template switching step added UMIs, each with a 6-nucleotide sample barcode. TCRdb reworked the 5' RACE reads into one entry per CDR3 protein, no DNA. The sample table sets out around 140,000 distinct CDR3 sequences. What was sequenced was blood. This clonotype was sampled from a human donor with ulcerative colitis or Crohn's disease, or a healthy co-twin of an affected twin (not recorded which). V gene TRBV5-1 combines with J gene TRBJ2-1; TCRdb proposes TRBD2, but this gene call is untestable without DNA. CDR3 in amino acids: CASSSGTSGYNEQFF.